The 4 T cell receptor beta chains below all came from one sample that was sequenced in a study of blood T cell repertoires in COVID-19. The data were produced by immunoSEQ multiplex PCR, yet TCRdb's version contains in-frame clones alone and is incomplete. This sample has over 150,000 clones, with 70% to 90% found just once. Sequencing was performed on peripheral blood. The receptor source for this set is a man aged 40-49 years with acute or convalescent COVID-19.

V is TRBV15 and J is TRBJ1-5; 9 bases map to TRBD1. From germline, CDR1 is LNHNV and CDR2 YYDKDF (reference sequence). After removal of 5 bases from V and 1 base from J, the junction contained 6 bases not matched to a gene. This CDR3 is built from 16 residues. The CDR3 DNA reads as TGTGCCACCAGCTATCAACAGGGGGCAAGCAATCAGCCCCAGCATTTT. This translates into CATSYQQGASNQPQHF.

The chain uses TRBV12-5 and TRBJ2-3; 9 bases are shared with TRBD2. After removal of 0 bases from V and 2 bases from J, the junction contained 18 bases not matched to a gene. The CDR3 is 21 residues long. Germline-derived CDR1 and CDR2 are LGHNT and FRNRAP. The CDR3 nucleotides read TGTGCTAGTGGTTTGGTACGAAGCGGGGGGCTTCATTATGGTTTCACAGATACGCAGTATTTT. Its protein product is CASGLVRSGGLHYGFTDTQYF.

The V call is TRBV29-1, the J call TRBJ1-2; possibly TRBD1 for D (6 bases). CDR1 SQVTM and CDR2 ANQGSEA come from the germline V gene. Trimming left V 6 bases short and J 3 bases short, with 11 bases between. The CDR3 sequence is 12 residues long. The CDR3 sequence: CSVRTADYGYTF. In DNA form, the CDR3 reads TGCAGCGTGAGGACAGCAGACTATGGCTACACCTTC.

The genes are TRBV2 and TRBJ2-5, with a possible D match to TRBD2 (7 bases). V was shortened by 10 bases and J by 4 bases, with 16 bases between the two germline ends. This CDR3 region has 13 residues. The V gene's germline CDR1 is SNHLY and CDR2 FYNNEI. Written as DNA, the CDR3 is TGTGCCATCACGGGGGGCAGGGCAGAGACCCAGTACTTC. Translating it yields CAITGGRAETQYF.